The TCR beta chain described here comes from a study of blood T cell repertoires in COVID-19. The CDR3 runs 16 residues. V lost 0 bases, J lost 2 bases, and 14 bases lay in between. Germline CDR1 is GTSNPN and CDR2 is SVGIG (reference sequence). TCRdb keeps only in-frame clones here, not all; method: immunoSEQ multiplex PCR. The table includes 350,000 to 450,000 clones, about nine tenths detected once. Participants came from fewer than 25 US areas, aged about 18 to 89 years. The specimen sequenced was PBMCs or T cells enriched from blood (not recorded which). The chain combines TRBV30 with TRBJ1-5; possible D gene TRBD1, 6 bases. The clonotype was recovered from a woman in her 40s who had been exposed to COVID-19. The CDR3 loop reads CAWSVPGGNGNQPQHF. The CDR3, as DNA: TGTGCCTGGAGTGTACCTGGGGGCAACGGCAATCAGCCCCAGCATTTT.